This T cell receptor beta chain was recorded in a study of shared T cell receptors in the human thymus. Trimming took 1 base from V and 1 from J, leaving 3 bases between them. Germline CDR1 and CDR2: SGHDT and YYEEEE. This CDR3 spans 12 amino acids. Profiled with immunoSEQ multiplex PCR; TCRdb holds only in-frame clones, not every one. The sample carries over 650,000 clones, more than 75% recorded once. These data are also associated with another study on human thymus T cells.

This chain links TRBV5-6 with TRBJ2-7; D unclear. Sequencing was performed on thymocytes. This TCR was recovered from a boy under three years old with a congenital heart defect. The CDR3: CASSLSSYEQYF. CDR3 coding DNA: TGTGCCAGCAGCTTGTCTTCCTACGAGCAGTACTTC.